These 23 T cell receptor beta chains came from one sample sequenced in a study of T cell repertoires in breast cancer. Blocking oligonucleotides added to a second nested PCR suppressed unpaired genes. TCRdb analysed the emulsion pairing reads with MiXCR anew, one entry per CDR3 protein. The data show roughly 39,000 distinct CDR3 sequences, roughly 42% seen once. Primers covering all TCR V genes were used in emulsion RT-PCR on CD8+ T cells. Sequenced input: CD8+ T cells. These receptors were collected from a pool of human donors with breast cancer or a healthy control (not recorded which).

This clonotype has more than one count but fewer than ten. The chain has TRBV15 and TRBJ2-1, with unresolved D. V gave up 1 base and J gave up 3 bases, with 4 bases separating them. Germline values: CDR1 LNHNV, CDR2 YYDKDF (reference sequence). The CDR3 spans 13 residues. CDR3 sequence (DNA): TGTGCCACCAGCAGAGGGGGCTACAATGAGCAGTTCTTC. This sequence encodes CATSRGGYNEQFF.

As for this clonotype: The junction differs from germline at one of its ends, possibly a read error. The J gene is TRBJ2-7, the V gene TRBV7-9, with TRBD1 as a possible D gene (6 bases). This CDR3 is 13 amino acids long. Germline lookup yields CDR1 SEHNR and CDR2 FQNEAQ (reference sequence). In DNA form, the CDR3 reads TGTGCCAGCAGCTTAGAAGACCACGGGACACTGGACTTC. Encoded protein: CASSLEDHGTLDF.

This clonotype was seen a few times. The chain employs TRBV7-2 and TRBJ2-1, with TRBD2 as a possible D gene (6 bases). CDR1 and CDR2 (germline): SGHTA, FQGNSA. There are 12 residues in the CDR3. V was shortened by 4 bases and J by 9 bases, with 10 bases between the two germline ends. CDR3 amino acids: CASSSTRIEQFF. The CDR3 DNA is TGTGCCAGCAGCTCGACTAGGATTGAGCAGTTCTTC.

CDR3 residues: CASSLASGRMGNEQFF. The CDR3 nucleotides are TGCGCCAGCAGCTTGGCGTCAGGAAGGATGGGCAATGAGCAGTTCTTC. This chain connects TRBV5-1 to TRBJ2-1; D unresolved. Trimming stripped 0 bases from V and 6 bases from J, with 16 bases between. CDR1 and CDR2 from the germline V gene are SGHRS and YFSETQ. The CDR3 loop spans 16 amino acids.

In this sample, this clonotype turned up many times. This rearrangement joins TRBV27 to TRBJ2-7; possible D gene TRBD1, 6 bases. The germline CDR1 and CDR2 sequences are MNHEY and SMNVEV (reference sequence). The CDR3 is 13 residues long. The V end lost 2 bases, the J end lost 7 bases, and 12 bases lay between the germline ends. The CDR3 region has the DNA TGTGCCAGCAGTTTAAGAGGGGGTGGAGAGCAGTACTTC. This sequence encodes CASSLRGGGEQYF.

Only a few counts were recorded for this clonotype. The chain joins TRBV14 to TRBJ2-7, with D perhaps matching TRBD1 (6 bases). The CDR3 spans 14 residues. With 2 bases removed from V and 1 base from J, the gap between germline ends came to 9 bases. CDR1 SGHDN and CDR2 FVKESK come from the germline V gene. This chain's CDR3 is CASSQTGQSYEQYF. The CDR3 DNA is TGTGCCAGCAGCCAAACAGGGCAGTCCTACGAGCAGTACTTC.

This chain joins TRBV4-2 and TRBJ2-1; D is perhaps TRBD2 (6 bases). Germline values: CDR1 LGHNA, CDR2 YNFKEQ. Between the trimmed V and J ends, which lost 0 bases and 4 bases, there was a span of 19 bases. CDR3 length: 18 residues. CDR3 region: CASSQEVLTGLVYNEQFF. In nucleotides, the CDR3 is TGTGCCAGCAGCCAAGAAGTTTTGACGGGACTCGTATACAATGAGCAGTTCTTC.

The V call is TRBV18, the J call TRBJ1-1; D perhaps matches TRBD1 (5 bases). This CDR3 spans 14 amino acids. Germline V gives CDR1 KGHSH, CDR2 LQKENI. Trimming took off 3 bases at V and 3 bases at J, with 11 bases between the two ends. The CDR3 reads CASSPGSGYTEAFF. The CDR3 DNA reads TGTGCCAGCTCACCGGGATCAGGGTACACTGAAGCTTTCTTT. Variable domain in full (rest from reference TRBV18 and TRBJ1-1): NAGVMQNPRHLVRRRGQEARLRCSPMKGHSHVYWYRQLPEEGLKFMVYLQKENIIDESGMPKERFSAEFPKEGPSILRIQQVVRGDSAAYFCASSPGSGYTEAFFGQGTRLTVV.

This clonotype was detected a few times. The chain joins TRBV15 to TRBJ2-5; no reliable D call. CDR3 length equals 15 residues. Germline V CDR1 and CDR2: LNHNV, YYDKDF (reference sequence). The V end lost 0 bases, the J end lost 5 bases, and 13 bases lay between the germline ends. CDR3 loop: CATSRDSSHGETQYF. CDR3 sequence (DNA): TGTGCCACCAGCAGAGATAGCTCCCATGGCGAGACCCAGTACTTC. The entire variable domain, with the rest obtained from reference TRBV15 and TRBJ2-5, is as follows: DAMVIQNPRYQVTQFGKPVTLSCSQTLNHNVMYWYQQKSSQAPKLLFHYYDKDFNNEADTPDNFQSRRPNTSFCFLDIRSPGLGDTAMYLCATSRDSSHGETQYFGPGTRLLVL.

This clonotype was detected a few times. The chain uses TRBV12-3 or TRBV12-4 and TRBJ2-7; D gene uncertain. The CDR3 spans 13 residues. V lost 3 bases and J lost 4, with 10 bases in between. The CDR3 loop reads CASSLVGAYEQYF. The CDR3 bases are TGTGCCAGCAGTTTGGTCGGAGCTTACGAGCAGTACTTC.

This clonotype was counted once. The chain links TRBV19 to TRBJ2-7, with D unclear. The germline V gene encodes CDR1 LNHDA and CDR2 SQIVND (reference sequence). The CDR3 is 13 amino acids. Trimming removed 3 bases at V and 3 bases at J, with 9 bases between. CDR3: CASSMLLDYEQYF. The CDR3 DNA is TGTGCCAGTAGTATGCTCCTGGACTACGAGCAGTACTTC.

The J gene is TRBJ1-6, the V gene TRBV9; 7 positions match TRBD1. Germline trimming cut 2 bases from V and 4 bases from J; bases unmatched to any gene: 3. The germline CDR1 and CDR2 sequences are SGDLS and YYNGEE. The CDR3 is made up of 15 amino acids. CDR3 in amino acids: CASSVRTGYNSPLHF. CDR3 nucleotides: TGTGCCAGCAGCGTTAGGACAGGTTATAATTCACCCCTCCACTTT. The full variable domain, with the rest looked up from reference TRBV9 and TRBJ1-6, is DSGVTQTPKHLITATGQRVTLRCSPRSGDLSVYWYQQSLDQGLQFLIQYYNGEERAKGNILERFSAQQFPDLHSELNLSSLELGDSALYFCASSVRTGYNSPLHFGNGTRLTVT.

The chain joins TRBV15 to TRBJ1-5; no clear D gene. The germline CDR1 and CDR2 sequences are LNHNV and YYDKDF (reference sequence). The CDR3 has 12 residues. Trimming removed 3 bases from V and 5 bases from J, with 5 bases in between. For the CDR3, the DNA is TGTGCCACCAGCAGGGACGATCAGCCCCAGCATTTT. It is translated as CATSRDDQPQHF.

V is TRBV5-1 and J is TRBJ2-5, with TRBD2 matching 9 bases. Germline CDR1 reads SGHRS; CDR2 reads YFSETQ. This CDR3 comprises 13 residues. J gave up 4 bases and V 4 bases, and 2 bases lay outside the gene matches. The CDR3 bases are TGCGCCAGCAGCATTAGCGGGGGAGAGACCCAGTACTTC. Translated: CASSISGGETQYF.

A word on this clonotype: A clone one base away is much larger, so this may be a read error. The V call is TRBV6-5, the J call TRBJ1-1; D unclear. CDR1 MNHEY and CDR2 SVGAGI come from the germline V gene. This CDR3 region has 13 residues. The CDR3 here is CATHGSRRTEALF. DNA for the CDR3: TGTGCCACCCACGGCAGTCGGCGCACTGAAGCTCTCTTT.

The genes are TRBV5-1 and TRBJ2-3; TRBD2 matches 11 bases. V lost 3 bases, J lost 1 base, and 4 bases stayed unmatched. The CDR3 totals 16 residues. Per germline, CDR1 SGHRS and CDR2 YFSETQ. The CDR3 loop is CASSSTLAGGTDTQYF. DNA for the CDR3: TGCGCCAGCAGCTCGACACTAGCGGGAGGCACAGATACGCAGTATTTT.

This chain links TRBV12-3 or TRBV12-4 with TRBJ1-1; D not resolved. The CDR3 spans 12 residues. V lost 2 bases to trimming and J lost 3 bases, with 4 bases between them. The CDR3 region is CASSLRHTEAFF. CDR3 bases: TGTGCCAGCAGTTTAAGGCACACTGAAGCTTTCTTT.

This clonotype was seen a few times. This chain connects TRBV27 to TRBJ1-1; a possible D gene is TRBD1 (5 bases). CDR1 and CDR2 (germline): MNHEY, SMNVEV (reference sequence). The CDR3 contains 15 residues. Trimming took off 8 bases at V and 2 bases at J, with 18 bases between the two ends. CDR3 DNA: TGTGCCAGCCGCATTTGGGTGGGGGAAAACACTGAAGCTTTCTTT. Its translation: CASRIWVGENTEAFF.

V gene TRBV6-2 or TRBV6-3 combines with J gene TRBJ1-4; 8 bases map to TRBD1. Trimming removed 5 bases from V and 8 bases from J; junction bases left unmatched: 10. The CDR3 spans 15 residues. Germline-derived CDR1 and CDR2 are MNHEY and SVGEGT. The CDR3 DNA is TGTGCCAGCAGTCCAGGGGGCGCCCGGTTGGAAAAACTGTTTTTT. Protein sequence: CASSPGGARLEKLFF.

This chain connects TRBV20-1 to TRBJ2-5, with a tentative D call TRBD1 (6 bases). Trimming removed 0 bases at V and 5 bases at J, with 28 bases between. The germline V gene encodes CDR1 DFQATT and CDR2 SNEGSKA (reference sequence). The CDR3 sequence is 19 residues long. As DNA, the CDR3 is TGCAGTGCTAGAGATACGGACAGACTAATCTATTGGGCAGAGGAGACCCAGTACTTC. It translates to CSARDTDRLIYWAEETQYF.

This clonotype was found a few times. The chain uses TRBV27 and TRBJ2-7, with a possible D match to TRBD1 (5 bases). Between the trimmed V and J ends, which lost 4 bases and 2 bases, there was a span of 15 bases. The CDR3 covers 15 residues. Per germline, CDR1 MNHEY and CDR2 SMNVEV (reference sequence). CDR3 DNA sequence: TGTGCCAGCAGTTCTCGGCAGGGAATGACCTACGAGCAGTACTTC. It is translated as CASSSRQGMTYEQYF.

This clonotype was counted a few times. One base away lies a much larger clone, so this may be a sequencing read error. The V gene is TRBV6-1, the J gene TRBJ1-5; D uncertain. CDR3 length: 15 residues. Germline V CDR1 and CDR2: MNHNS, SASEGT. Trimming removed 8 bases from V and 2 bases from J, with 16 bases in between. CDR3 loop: CASAPGPVGNQPQHF. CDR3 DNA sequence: TGTGCCAGCGCGCCGGGTCCCGTTGGCAATCAGCCCCAGCATTTT.

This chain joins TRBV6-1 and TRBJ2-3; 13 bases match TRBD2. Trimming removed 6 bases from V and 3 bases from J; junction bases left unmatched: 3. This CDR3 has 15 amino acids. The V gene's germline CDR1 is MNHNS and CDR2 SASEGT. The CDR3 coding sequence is TGTGCCAGCAGACGGGGACTAGCGGGAACAGATACGCAGTATTTT. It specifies CASRRGLAGTDTQYF.